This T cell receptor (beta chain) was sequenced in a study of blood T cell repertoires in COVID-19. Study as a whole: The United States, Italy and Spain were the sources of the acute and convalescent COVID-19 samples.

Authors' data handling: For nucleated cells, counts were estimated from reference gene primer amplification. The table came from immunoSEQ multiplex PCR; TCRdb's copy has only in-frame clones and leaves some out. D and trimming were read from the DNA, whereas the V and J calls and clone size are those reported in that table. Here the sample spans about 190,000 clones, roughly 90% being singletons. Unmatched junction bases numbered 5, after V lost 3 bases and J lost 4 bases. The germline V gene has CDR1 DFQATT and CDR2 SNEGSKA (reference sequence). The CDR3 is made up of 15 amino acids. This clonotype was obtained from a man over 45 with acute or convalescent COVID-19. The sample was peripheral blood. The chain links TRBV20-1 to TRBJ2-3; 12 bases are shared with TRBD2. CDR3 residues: CSASTPSGGADTQYF. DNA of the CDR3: TGCAGTGCTAGTACGCCTAGCGGGGGGGCAGATACGCAGTATTTT.